This T cell receptor beta chain was identified in a study of cytomegalovirus exposure and HLA in healthy donors. Using immunoSEQ multiplex PCR, the repertoire was profiled, and TCRdb retains in-frame clones only, with some absent. The profile covers 65,000 or so clones, with roughly nine tenths appearing a single time and over 1% taken by the ten largest. V lost 5 bases, J lost 4 bases, and 12 bases lay in between. The CDR3 covers 13 residues. Germline CDR1 SGHRS, CDR2 YFSETQ. The sample comprised PBMCs. The clonotype originates from a woman aged 18-30 years in good health and CMV-seronegative. The chain employs TRBV5-1 and TRBJ1-1; weak D call: TRBD1 (6 bases). The CDR3 DNA follows: TGCGCCAGCAGACCAGCAGGGGTCACTGAAGCTTTCTTT. Its protein is CASRPAGVTEAFF.